The source of this T cell receptor beta chain is a study of graft-versus-host responses after intestinal transplantation. Note on this clone: The antigen remains unidentified.

Trimming stripped 11 bases from V and 6 bases from J, with 20 bases between. The CDR3 extends over 13 amino acids. CDR1 is SGHNT and CDR2 is YENEEA in the germline V gene. Measured with immunoSEQ multiplex PCR; TCRdb has only the in-frame clones, and not every one. The table records fewer than 95,000 clones, over 90% of them present only once. Findings and limits, study-wide: Recipient bone marrow held GvH clones, some seen earlier in ileum or blood. Early post-transplant HvG declines tracked with peak circulating GvH clone levels.

The receptor was derived from a human donor who was the organ donor for an intestinal transplant. The chain couples TRBV11-3 to TRBJ2-7; D may be TRBD1 or TRBD2 (5 bases each). Specimen: unstimulated CD4+ T cells sorted from spleen or lymph node cells, collected before transplant. The CDR3 DNA reads as TGTGCCTCCTCCCGGGGCCGGGAAAGCGAGCAGTACTTC. Translating gives CASSRGRESEQYF.